Below, one TCR beta chain is given with its context. This record comes from a study of Ad26.COV2.S vaccination and SARS-CoV-2 variants. Study-level background: Within the COV1001 Ad26.COV2.S trial arm, the donor was enrolled.

Germline values: CDR1 SGHTA, CDR2 FQGNSA. The CDR3 is 15 residues long. Trimming left V 2 bases short and J 6 bases short, with 13 bases between. Treatment in this sample: roughly 18 received Ad26.COV2.S at low or high dose, single or two shots; several received placebo; per-sample allocation not given. The investigators took samples on day 63 after the first vaccine or placebo injection. Clones were read by immunoSEQ multiplex PCR, and TCRdb kept only the in-frame ones, dropping some. Of fewer than 800,000 clones listed, more than 80% were seen once; the top ten hold around 1.5%. This clonotype was sampled from a person between 18 and 65 years old who received the Ad26.COV2.S COVID-19 vaccine or a placebo. The V gene is TRBV7-2, the J gene TRBJ1-4, with D possibly TRBD1 on 6 matching bases. The source was peripheral blood, collected in a trial of Ad26.COV2.S vaccine versus placebo. The CDR3 nucleotides are TGTGCCAGCAGCTTATCTGGGGGGCTGTATGAAAAACTGTTTTTT. The encoded protein is CASSLSGGLYEKLFF.